These 3 T cell receptor beta chains share one sample of origin, sequenced in a study of cytotoxic CD8 clonotypes in ibrutinib-treated CLL. Here immunoSEQ multiplex PCR was the method, and the copy in TCRdb shows in-frame clones only, minus some. The top ten clones hold about 45% of a sample with some 58,000 clones, approximately 71% of them seen once. The source was PBMCs, collected after 12 months of ibrutinib treatment. Receptor source: a human donor with chronic lymphocytic leukemia.

V and J are TRBV27 and TRBJ1-5; D not certain. This CDR3 contains 14 residues. Germline V CDR1 and CDR2: MNHEY, SMNVEV (reference sequence). The V end was cut by 2 bases, the J end by 10 bases, with 15 bases between. In DNA form, the CDR3 reads TGTGCCAGCAGTTTAATGGCCCAGAACTTCCCCCAGCATTTT. The encoded protein is CASSLMAQNFPQHF.

This chain connects TRBV9 to TRBJ1-2; D gene ambiguous. The V end lost 3 bases, the J end lost 1 base, and 19 bases lay between the germline ends. The CDR3 totals 17 residues. CDR1 SGDLS and CDR2 YYNGEE come from the germline V gene. Written as DNA, the CDR3 is TGTGCCAGCAGCGCCCCAAGGAACAGCATTTATAACTATGGCTACACCTTC. This codes for CASSAPRNSIYNYGYTF. Using reference TRBV9 and TRBJ1-2 for the parts outside the CDR3, the full variable domain is DSGVTQTPKHLITATGQRVTLRCSPRSGDLSVYWYQQSLDQGLQFLIQYYNGEERAKGNILERFSAQQFPDLHSELNLSSLELGDSALYFCASSAPRNSIYNYGYTFGSGTRLTVV.

This chain uses TRBV2 with TRBJ2-5, with 8 bases aligning to TRBD2. CDR1 SNHLY and CDR2 FYNNEI come from the germline V gene. The CDR3 is 15 amino acids. V trimming: 2 bases; J trimming: 2 bases; junction bases outside the gene matches: 4. The CDR3 region is CASSERTSLQETQYF. DNA of the CDR3: TGTGCCAGCAGTGAAAGGACTAGCCTTCAAGAGACCCAGTACTTC.